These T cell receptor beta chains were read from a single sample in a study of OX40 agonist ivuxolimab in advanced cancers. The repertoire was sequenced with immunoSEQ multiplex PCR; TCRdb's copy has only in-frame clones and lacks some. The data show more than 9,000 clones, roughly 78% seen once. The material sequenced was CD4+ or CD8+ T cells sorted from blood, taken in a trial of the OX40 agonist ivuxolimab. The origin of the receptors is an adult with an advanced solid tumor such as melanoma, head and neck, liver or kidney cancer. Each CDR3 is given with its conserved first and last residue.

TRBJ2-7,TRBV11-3,CASSLGGQGATYEQYF
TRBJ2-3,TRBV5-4,CASSLGRTGTDTQYF
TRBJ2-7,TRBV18,CASSPPQASYEQYF
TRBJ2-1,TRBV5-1,CASSSGGTSGASGGYNEQFF
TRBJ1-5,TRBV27,CASSHRDSNQPQHF
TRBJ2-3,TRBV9,CASSATSGPTLGTQYF
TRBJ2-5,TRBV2,CASSEPSEEQYF
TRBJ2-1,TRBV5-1,CASSSDRADNEQFF
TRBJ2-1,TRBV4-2,CASALEKGYNEQFF
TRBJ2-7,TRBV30,CAWSPGDYEQYF
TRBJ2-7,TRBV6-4,CASSVHGGPSYEQYF
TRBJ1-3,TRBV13,CASSSVVDSGNTIYF
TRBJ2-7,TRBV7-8,CASSLEWEDEQYF
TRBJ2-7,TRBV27,CASSLRRTRNEQYF
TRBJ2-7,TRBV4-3,CASSQTRGYEQYF
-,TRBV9,CASSVGVGGRGEQYF
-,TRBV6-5,CASSYSQGVYEQYF
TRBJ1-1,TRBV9,CASSAARGANTEAFF
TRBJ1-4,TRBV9,CASSFTGGINEKLFF
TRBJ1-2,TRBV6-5,CASSYSRVLWYGYTF
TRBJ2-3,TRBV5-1,CASSLAVGLAGGSTDTQYF
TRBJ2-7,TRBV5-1,CASSPSGSSSYEQYF
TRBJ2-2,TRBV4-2,CASSLRRPGRLNTGELFF
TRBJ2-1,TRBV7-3,CASSLTSPRVPYNEQFF
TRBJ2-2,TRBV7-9,CASSLSSVSGELFF
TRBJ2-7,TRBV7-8,CASSELSGGGYEQYF
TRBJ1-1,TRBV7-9,CASSSISGPWGTEAFF
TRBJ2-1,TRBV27,CASSLSGALGNEQFF
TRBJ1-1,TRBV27,CASSHAGNTEAFF
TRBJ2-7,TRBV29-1,CSVAGGLSSYEQYF
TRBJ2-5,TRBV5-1,CASSFGTSGRETQYF
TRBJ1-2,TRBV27,CASSWGGSDGYTF
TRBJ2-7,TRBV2,CASRAFGSLYEQYF
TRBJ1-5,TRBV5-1,CASSYNRLGDQPQHF